A selection of T cell receptor beta chains follows, all from one sample in a study of blood T cell repertoires in COVID-19. This table comes from immunoSEQ multiplex PCR, and its TCRdb copy is limited to in-frame clones, with some not included. The sample shows some 80,000 clones, 82% of them seen only once. Input material: peripheral blood. These receptors were obtained from a man older than 75 with acute or convalescent COVID-19. CDR3s include the opening cysteine and the closing phenylalanine or tryptophan. A D gene is named only where the DNA matches it firmly. Only part of the rows carry a size: once, few, many, or a class if the clone is expanded.

V	length	J	D	size	DNA	CDR3
TRBV6-5	13	TRBJ1-2	TRBD1	few	TGTGCCAGCAGGCCGGACAGGGTGGCTGGCTACACCTTC	CASRPDRVAGYTF
TRBV19	13	TRBJ2-5	-	-	TGTGCCAGTTCCGCCGGGACTTTAGAGACCCAGTACTTC	CASSAGTLETQYF
TRBV4-1	16	TRBJ2-7	TRBD1	-	TGCGCCAGCAGCCAGATCCGGACAGGGGACCCTCACGAGCAGTACTTC	CASSQIRTGDPHEQYF
TRBV5-4	16	TRBJ2-3	TRBD2	-	TGTGCCAGCAGCTTGGTGCGGGGGGGCCTGTCAGATACGCAGTATTTT	CASSLVRGGLSDTQYF
TRBV6-2/TRBV6-3	16	TRBJ2-2	-	-	TGTGCCAGCAGTTTCCGCAGGGATTCAAACACCGGGGAGCTGTTTTTT	CASSFRRDSNTGELFF
TRBV7-3	15	TRBJ1-3	-	-	TGTGCCAGCAGCTTAAGTCCAGGGGACGGAAACACCATATATTTT	CASSLSPGDGNTIYF
TRBV7-3	13	TRBJ1-4	-	-	TGTGCCAGCAGCTTACAACCGGGACTGGACCTGTTTTTT	CASSLQPGLDLFF
TRBV19	15	TRBJ1-3	-	-	TGTGCCAGCTCTGGGGGCGTGAACTCTGGAAACACCATATATTTT	CASSGGVNSGNTIYF
TRBV6-5	14	TRBJ1-2	TRBD1	-	TGTGCCAGCACTCGGACAGGGGGCTACTATGGCTACACCTTC	CASTRTGGYYGYTF
TRBV10-2	14	TRBJ1-6	-	-	TGCGCCAGCAGCATAGCAGCTCGGAATTCACCCCTCCACTTT	CASSIAARNSPLHF
TRBV18	15	TRBJ1-1	TRBD1	-	TGTGCCAGCTCGCAAGACAGGGGGGGAGTCACTGAAGCTTTCTTT	CASSQDRGGVTEAFF
TRBV7-6	13	TRBJ2-1	-	-	TGTGCCAGCAGCTTAGCGCGCGACAATGAGCAGTTCTTC	CASSLARDNEQFF
TRBV27	17	TRBJ1-6	-	-	TGTGCCAGCAGTCTAACCCCAGGGGCCCCATATAATTCACCCCTCCACTTT	CASSLTPGAPYNSPLHF
TRBV2	14	TRBJ1-4	TRBD1	-	TGTGCCAGCAGTAGGGACAGGAATAATGAAAAACTGTTTTTT	CASSRDRNNEKLFF
TRBV7-6	17	TRBJ1-6	TRBD1	-	TGTGCCAGCAGCTTGAGGGCGCCGGGACAGGGTGAATCACCCCTCCACTTT	CASSLRAPGQGESPLHF
TRBV6-5	12	TRBJ1-1	-	-	TGTGCCAGCAAGGACGGGACATCAGAAGCTTTCTTT	CASKDGTSEAFF
TRBV4-2	16	TRBJ1-2	TRBD1	-	TGTGCCAGCAGCCAGGACCCGGGACAGGGCCGCTATGGCTACACCTTC	CASSQDPGQGRYGYTF
TRBV27	13	TRBJ1-4	TRBD1	-	TGTGCCGGCGGACAGGTAGGTAATGAAAAACTGTTTTTT	CAGGQVGNEKLFF
TRBV7-3	16	TRBJ2-6	-	-	TGTGCCAGCAGCTTAATCCGGGGATCTGGGGCCAACGTCCTGACTTTC	CASSLIRGSGANVLTF
TRBV28	15	TRBJ1-2	-	-	TGTGCCAGCAGTTTGGTCGTGGGGGGGAAGAATGGCTACACCTTC	CASSLVVGGKNGYTF
TRBV6-1	18	TRBJ1-6	TRBD1	-	TGTGCCAGCAGTGGAACTCACAGGGGGGCCTTCTATAATTCACCCCTCCACTTT	CASSGTHRGAFYNSPLHF
TRBV5-1	14	TRBJ2-1	TRBD1	few	TGCGCCAGCAGATTTCAGACAGGGGGAAATGAGCAGTTCTTC	CASRFQTGGNEQFF
TRBV6-6	17	TRBJ2-2	TRBD1	-	TGTGCCAGCAGTCCCATCGACAGGGGGCGGATAACCGGGGAGCTGTTTTTT	CASSPIDRGRITGELFF
TRBV6-6	15	TRBJ2-7	TRBD1	-	TGTGCCAGCAGCCCTGGACAGGGAATATCCTACGAGCAGTACTTC	CASSPGQGISYEQYF
TRBV19	12	TRBJ2-1	-	once	TGTGCCAGTAGACAGGGATACAATGAGCAGTTCTTC	CASRQGYNEQFF
TRBV27	14	TRBJ1-1	TRBD1	-	TGTGCCAGCAGGGCGGACAGGGGAGCTGGTGAAGCTTTCTTT	CASRADRGAGEAFF
TRBV5-4	16	TRBJ2-3	TRBD2	-	TGTGCCAGCAGCTTGTCTAGCGGGGGGATAGGAGATACGCAGTATTTT	CASSLSSGGIGDTQYF
TRBV20-1	13	TRBJ1-3	-	few	TGCAGTGCTAGTGCCGGGGTGGTAAACACCATATATTTT	CSASAGVVNTIYF
TRBV18	13	TRBJ2-7	-	few	TGTGCCAGCTCACCAAGCATCAGGGACGAGCAGTACTTC	CASSPSIRDEQYF
TRBV5-4	14	TRBJ1-2	TRBD1	-	TGTGCCAGCAGCTTGGAAACAGGGGCTGCTGGCTACACCTTC	CASSLETGAAGYTF
TRBV6-2/TRBV6-3	15	TRBJ1-6	-	-	TGTGCCAGCAGTTCCAACAGGGTAATCAATTCACCCCTCCACTTT	CASSSNRVINSPLHF
TRBV5-1	17	TRBJ1-1	-	once	TGCGCCAGCAGCTACAAAGAGGGACGCCCGGGAGAGACTGAAGCTTTCTTT	CASSYKEGRPGETEAFF
TRBV7-2	16	TRBJ1-4	-	-	TGTGCCAGCAGCTTAGACCCCTCAGGGTCATATGAAAAACTGTTTTTT	CASSLDPSGSYEKLFF
TRBV5-1	12	TRBJ1-1	TRBD1	-	TGCGCCAGCAGCCGGGACAGGGGGAAACCTTTCTTT	CASSRDRGKPFF
TRBV6-5	13	TRBJ2-5	-	-	TGTGCCAGCAGTTACAGGGGGCAAGAGACCCAGTACTTC	CASSYRGQETQYF
TRBV19	16	TRBJ1-2	TRBD1	-	TGTGCCAGTAGTACGATACAGGGGAGGCAAAACTATGGCTACACCTTC	CASSTIQGRQNYGYTF
TRBV11-2	15	TRBJ2-4	TRBD1	-	TGTGCCAGCAGCCCATTGATCGGTATGGGGGGACAGGGGGACTTC	CASSPLIGMGGQGDF
TRBV5-1	18	TRBJ1-1	-	-	TGCGCCAGCAGCTTGGAGTCAGGTCGAATATACATGAACACTGAAGCTTTCTTT	CASSLESGRIYMNTEAFF
TRBV18	16	TRBJ2-5	-	-	TGTGCCAGCTCACCTCCGCTGGCAGGCGACCAAGAGACCCAGTACTTC	CASSPPLAGDQETQYF
TRBV6-4	14	TRBJ1-3	TRBD1	-	TGTGCCAGCACTAGACAGGGCTCTGGAAACACCATATATTTT	CASTRQGSGNTIYF
TRBV6-5	15	TRBJ1-5	TRBD1	-	TGTGCCAGCAGTTCCTTGACAGGGGGCAATCAGCCCCAGCATTTT	CASSSLTGGNQPQHF
TRBV4-2	16	TRBJ2-1	TRBD1	-	TGTGCCAGCAGCCGGACCGGGACAGGGGGAAACAATGAGCAGTTCTTC	CASSRTGTGGNNEQFF
TRBV15	18	TRBJ1-1	TRBD1	-	TGTGCCACCAGCAGAGATTTGCACAGGGGCCCCGGAGGCACTGAAGCTTTCTTT	CATSRDLHRGPGGTEAFF
TRBV3-1/TRBV3-2	17	TRBJ2-7	TRBD2	-	TGTGCCAGCAGCCAAGATACTACCGGGGGGATGTGGTACGAGCAGTACTTC	CASSQDTTGGMWYEQYF
TRBV30	15	TRBJ2-1	-	once	TGTGCCTGGAGTAAGGGGGGGGACCCCTACAATGAGCAGTTCTTC	CAWSKGGDPYNEQFF